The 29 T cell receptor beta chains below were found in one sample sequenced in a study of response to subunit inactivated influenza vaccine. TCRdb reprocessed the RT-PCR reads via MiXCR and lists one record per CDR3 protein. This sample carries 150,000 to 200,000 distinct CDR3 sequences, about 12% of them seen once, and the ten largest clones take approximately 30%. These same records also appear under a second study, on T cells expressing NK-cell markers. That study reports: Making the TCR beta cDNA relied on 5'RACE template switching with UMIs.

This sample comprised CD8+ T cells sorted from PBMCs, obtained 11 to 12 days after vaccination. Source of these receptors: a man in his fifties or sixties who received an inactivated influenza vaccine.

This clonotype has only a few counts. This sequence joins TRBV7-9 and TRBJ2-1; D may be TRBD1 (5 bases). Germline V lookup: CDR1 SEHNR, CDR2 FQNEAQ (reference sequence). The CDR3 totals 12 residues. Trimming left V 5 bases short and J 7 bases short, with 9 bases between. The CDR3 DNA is TGTGCCAGCAGCCCCCAGGGAAATGAGCAGTTCTTC. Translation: CASSPQGNEQFF.

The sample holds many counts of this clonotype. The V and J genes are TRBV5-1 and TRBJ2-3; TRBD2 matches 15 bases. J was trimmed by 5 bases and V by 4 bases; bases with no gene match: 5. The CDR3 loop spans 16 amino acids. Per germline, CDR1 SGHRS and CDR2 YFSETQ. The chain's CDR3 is CASSQGLAGGGDTQYF. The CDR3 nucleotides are TGCGCCAGCAGCCAGGGACTAGCGGGGGGTGGAGATACGCAGTATTTT.

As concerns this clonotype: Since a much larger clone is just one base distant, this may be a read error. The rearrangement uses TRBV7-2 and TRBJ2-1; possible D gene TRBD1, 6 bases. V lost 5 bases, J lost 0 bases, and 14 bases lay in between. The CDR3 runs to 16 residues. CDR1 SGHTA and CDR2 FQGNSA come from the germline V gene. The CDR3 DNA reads TGTGCCAGCAGCATTGGGGGCAGTAGCTCCTACAATGAGCAGTTCTTC. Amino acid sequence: CASSIGGSSSYNEQFF.

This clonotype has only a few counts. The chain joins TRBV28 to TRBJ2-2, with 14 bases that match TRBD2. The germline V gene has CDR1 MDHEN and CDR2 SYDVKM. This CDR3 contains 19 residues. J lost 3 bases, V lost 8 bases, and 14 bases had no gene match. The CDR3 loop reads CASAQELGTSGSDTGELFF. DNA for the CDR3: TGTGCCAGCGCTCAAGAACTGGGGACTAGCGGGAGCGACACCGGGGAGCTGTTTTTT.

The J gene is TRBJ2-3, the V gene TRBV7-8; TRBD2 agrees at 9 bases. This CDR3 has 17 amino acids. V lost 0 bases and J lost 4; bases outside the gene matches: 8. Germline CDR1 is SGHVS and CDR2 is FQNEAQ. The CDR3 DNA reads TGTGCCAGCAGCTTAGCGTGGCGGGAGGGTTTCGCAGATACGCAGTATTTT. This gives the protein CASSLAWREGFADTQYF.

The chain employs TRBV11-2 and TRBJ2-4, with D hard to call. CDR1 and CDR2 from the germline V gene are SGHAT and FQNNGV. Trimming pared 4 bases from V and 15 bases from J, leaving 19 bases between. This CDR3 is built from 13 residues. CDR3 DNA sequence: TGTGCCAGCAGCTCCCAGCGCCCCCTTCCGCGGTACTTC. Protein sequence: CASSSQRPLPRYF.

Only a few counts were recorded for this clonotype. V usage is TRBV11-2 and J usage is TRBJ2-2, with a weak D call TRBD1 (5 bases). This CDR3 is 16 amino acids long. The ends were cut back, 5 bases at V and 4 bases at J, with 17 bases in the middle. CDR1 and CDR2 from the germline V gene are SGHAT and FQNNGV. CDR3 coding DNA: TGTGCCAGCAGCGGACCAGACAGAGTTCTCACCGGGGAGCTGTTTTTT. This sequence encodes CASSGPDRVLTGELFF.

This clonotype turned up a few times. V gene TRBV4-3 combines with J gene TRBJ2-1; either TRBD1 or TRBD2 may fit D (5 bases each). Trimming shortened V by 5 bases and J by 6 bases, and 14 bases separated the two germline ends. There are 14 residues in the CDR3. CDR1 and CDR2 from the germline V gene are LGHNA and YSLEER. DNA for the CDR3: TGCGCCAGCAGCTACTCCGGGACCGCCAATGAGCAGTTCTTC. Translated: CASSYSGTANEQFF.

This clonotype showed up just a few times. CDR3 loop: CASRGTSNTGELFF. In DNA form, the CDR3 reads TGTGCCAGCAGGGGGACTTCGAACACCGGGGAGCTGTTTTTT. The genes are TRBV2 and TRBJ2-2; possibly TRBD2 for D (6 bases). Germline V gives CDR1 SNHLY, CDR2 FYNNEI. Trimming removed 6 bases at V and 0 bases at J, with 8 bases between. This CDR3 has 14 amino acids.

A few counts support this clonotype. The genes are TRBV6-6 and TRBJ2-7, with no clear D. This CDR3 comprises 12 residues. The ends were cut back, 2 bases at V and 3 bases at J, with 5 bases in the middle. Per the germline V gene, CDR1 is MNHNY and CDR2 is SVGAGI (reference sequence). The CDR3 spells CASSYGNYEQYF. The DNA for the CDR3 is TGTGCCAGCAGTTACGGGAACTACGAGCAGTACTTC.

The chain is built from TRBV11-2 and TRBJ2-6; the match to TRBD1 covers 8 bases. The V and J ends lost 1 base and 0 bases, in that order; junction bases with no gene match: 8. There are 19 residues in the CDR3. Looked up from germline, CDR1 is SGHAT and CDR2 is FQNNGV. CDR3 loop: CASSLVAGGSLSGANVLTF. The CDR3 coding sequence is TGTGCCAGCAGCTTAGTGGCAGGGGGCTCCCTCTCTGGGGCCAACGTCCTGACTTTC.

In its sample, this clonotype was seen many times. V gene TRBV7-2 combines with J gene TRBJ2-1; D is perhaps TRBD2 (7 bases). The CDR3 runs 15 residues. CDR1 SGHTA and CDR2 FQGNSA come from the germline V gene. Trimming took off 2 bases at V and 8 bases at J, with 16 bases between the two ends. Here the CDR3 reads CASSLRWGGVHEQFF. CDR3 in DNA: TGTGCCAGCAGCTTACGTTGGGGGGGCGTACATGAGCAGTTCTTC. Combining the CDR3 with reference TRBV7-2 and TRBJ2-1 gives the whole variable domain GAGVSQSPSNKVTEKGKDVELRCDPISGHTALYWYRQSLGQGLEFLIYFQGNSAPDKSGLPSDRFSAERTGGSVSTLTIQRTQQEDSAVYLCASSLRWGGVHEQFFGPGTRLTVL.

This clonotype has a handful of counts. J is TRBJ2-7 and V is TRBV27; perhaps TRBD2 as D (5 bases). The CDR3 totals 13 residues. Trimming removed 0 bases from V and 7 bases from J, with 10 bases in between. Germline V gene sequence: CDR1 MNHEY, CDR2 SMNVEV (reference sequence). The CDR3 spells CASSLSPRREQYF. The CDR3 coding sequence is TGTGCCAGCAGTTTATCCCCTAGGAGGGAGCAGTACTTC.

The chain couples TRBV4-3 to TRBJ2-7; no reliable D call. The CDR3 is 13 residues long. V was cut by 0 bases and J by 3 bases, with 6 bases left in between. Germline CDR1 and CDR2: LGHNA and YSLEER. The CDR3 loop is CASSQERNYEQYF. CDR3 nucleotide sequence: TGCGCCAGCAGCCAAGAACGAAACTACGAGCAGTACTTC.

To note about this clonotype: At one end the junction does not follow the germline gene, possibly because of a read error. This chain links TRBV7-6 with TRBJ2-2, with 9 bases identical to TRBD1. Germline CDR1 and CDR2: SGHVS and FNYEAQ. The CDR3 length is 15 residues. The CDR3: CSSSHGTGSTGELFF. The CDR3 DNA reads TGTTCCAGCAGCCACGGGACAGGGAGCACCGGGGAGCTGTTTTTT. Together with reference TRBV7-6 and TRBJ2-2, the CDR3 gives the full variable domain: GAGVSQSPRYKVTKRGQDVALRCDPISGHVSLYWYRQALGQGPEFLTYFNYEAQQDKSGLPNDRFSAERPEGSISTLTIQRTEQRDSAMYRCSSSHGTGSTGELFFGEGSRLTVL.

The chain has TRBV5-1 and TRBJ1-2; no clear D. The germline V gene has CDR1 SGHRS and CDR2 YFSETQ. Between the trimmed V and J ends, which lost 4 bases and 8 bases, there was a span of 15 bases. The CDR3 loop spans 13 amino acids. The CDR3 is CASSLTAPHGYTF. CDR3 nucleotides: TGCGCCAGCAGCCTGACCGCACCGCACGGCTACACCTTC.

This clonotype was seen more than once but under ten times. The chain's CDR3 is CASSQEEQGAYEQYF. The CDR3 DNA follows: TGCGCCAGCAGCCAAGAGGAACAGGGGGCCTACGAGCAGTACTTC. The chain links TRBV4-3 to TRBJ2-7, with TRBD1 matching 8 bases. There are 15 residues in the CDR3. Germline-derived CDR1 and CDR2 are LGHNA and YSLEER. V was clipped by 0 bases and J by 2 bases; unmatched bases: 3.

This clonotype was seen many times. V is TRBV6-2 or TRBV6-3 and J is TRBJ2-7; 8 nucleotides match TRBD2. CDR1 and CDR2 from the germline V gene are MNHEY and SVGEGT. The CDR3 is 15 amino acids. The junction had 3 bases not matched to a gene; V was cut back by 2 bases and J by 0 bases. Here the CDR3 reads CASSYAGTSSYEQYF. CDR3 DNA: TGTGCCAGCAGTTACGCCGGGACTAGCTCCTACGAGCAGTACTTC.

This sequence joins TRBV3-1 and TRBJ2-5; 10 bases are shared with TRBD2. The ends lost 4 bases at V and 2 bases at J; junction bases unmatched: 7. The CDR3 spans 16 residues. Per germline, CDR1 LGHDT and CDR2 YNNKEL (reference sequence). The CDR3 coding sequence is TGTGCCAGCAGCCCCGGGACTAGCGTTTTTCAAGAGACCCAGTACTTC. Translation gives CASSPGTSVFQETQYF.

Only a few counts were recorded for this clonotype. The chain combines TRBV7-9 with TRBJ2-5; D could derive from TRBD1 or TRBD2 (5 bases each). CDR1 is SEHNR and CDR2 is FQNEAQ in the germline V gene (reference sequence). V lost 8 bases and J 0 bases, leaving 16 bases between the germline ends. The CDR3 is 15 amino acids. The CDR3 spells CASCHEWGNQETQYF. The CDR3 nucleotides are TGTGCCAGCTGCCACGAGTGGGGGAACCAAGAGACCCAGTACTTC.

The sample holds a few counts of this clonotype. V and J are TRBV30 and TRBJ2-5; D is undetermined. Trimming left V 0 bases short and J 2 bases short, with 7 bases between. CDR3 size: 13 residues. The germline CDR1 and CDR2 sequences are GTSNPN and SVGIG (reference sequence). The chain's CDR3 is CAWSVWIQETQYF. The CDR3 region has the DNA TGTGCCTGGAGTGTGTGGATTCAAGAGACCCAGTACTTC.

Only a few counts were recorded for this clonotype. As DNA, the CDR3 is TGTGCCAGCAGTTCCTGGGCGGGGTTCTACGAGCAGTACTTC. Its protein product is CASSSWAGFYEQYF. The V call is TRBV5-6, the J call TRBJ2-7, with D possibly TRBD2 on 6 matching bases. Per the germline V gene, CDR1 is SGHDT and CDR2 is YYEEEE. V was pared by 5 bases and J by 3 bases, with 15 bases between. The CDR3 is 14 residues long.

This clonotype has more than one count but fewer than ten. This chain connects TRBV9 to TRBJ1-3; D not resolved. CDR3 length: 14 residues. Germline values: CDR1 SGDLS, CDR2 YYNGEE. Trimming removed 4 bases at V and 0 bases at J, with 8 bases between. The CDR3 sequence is CASSPAFSGNTIYF. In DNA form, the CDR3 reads TGTGCCAGCAGCCCAGCATTCTCTGGAAACACCATATATTTT.

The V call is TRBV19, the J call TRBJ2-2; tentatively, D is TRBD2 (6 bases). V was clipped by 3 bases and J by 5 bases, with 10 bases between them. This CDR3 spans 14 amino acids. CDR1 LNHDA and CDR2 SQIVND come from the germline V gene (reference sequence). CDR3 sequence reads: CASSMFGGTGELFF. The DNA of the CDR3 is TGTGCCAGTAGTATGTTCGGGGGTACCGGGGAGCTGTTTTTT.

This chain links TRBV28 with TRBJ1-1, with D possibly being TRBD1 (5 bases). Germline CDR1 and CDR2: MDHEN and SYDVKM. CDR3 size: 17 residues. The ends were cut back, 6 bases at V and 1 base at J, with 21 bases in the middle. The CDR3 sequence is CASSPGTIGHPNTEAFF. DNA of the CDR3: TGTGCCAGCAGCCCAGGTACTATAGGACACCCGAACACTGAAGCTTTCTTT.

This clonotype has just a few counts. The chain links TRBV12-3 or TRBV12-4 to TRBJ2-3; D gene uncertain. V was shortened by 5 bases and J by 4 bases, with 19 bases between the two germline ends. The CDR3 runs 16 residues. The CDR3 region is CASSPPPPGYPDTQYF. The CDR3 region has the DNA TGTGCCAGCAGTCCCCCGCCGCCCGGGTACCCAGATACGCAGTATTTT.

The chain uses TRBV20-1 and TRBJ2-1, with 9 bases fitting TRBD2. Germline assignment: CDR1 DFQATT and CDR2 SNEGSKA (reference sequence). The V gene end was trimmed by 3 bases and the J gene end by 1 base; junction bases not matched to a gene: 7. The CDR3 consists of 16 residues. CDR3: CSASVGLASSYNEQFF. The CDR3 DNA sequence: TGCAGTGCTAGTGTGGGACTAGCCTCATCCTACAATGAGCAGTTCTTC.

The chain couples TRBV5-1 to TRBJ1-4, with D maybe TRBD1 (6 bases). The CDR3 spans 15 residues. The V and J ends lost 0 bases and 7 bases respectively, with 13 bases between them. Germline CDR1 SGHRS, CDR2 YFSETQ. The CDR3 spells CASSLGPGEGEKLFF. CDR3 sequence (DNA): TGCGCCAGCAGCTTGGGCCCAGGGGAGGGTGAAAAACTGTTTTTT. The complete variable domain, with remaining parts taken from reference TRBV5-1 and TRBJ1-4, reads KAGVTQTPRYLIKTRGQQVTLSCSPISGHRSVSWYQQTPGQGLQFLFEYFSETQRNKGNFPGRFSGRQFSNSRSEMNVSTLELGDSALYLCASSLGPGEGEKLFFGSGTQLSVL.

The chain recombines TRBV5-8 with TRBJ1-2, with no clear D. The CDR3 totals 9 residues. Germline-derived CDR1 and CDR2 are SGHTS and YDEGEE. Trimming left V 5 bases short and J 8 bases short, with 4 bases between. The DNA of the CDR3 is TGTGCCAGCAGTGGAGGCTACACCTTC. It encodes CASSGGYTF.